This T cell receptor beta chain originates from a study of T cell changes during pregnancy in multiple sclerosis. TCRdb's table, derived via immunoSEQ multiplex PCR, lists solely in-frame clones and lacks some. The table lists 30,000 to 45,000 clones, approximately 90% of them singletons, with about 0.5% in the top ten. The V and J ends lost 8 bases and 5 bases, in that order; junction bases with no gene match: 7. This CDR3 is built from 13 residues. CDR1 is ENHRY, CDR2 SYGVKD, per germline. The receptor was derived from a female donor with multiple sclerosis, enrolled in a pregnancy study. The source was CD4+ T cells from peripheral blood mononuclear cells, collected in the first trimester of pregnancy. The chain has TRBV10-3 and TRBJ2-5; 8 bases align to TRBD2. In DNA, the CDR3 is TGTGCCATCGGGGGAACGGGAGGGGAGACCCAGTACTTC. Amino acids: CAIGGTGGETQYF.